These T cell receptor beta chains were read from a single sample in a study of CD8+CD57+ T cells in acquired aplastic anemia. MiXCR, applied by TCRdb to the reads, yields one record per CDR3 protein. The data show 300,000 or so distinct CDR3 sequences, around 60% seen once. The sequencing input was sorted CD4+, CD8+, or CD8+CD57+ T cells (not recorded which) from PBMCs. The receptors shown here come from a human donor with severe aplastic anemia or a healthy control (not recorded which). Both conserved end residues are part of each CDR3. D genes are given only for firm matches. Rows give clone size only sometimes, using once, few, many, or a class for an expanded clone.

J,size,V,D,CDR3,DNA
TRBJ1-2,-,TRBV5-6,TRBD1,CASSANDRDRAAYGYTF,TGTGCCAGCAGCGCCAACGACCGGGACAGGGCGGCCTATGGCTACACCTTC
TRBJ2-7,-,TRBV5-8,TRBD1,CASSLAFRGQGTVNEQYF,TGTGCCAGCAGCTTAGCCTTTAGGGGACAGGGGACCGTCAACGAGCAGTACTTC
TRBJ2-5,many,TRBV2,-,CAREIGGETQYF,TGTGCCAGGGAAATTGGGGGAGAGACCCAGTACTTC
TRBJ2-3,-,TRBV7-3,-,CASSLNQGRTDTQYF,TGCGCCAGCAGCTTAAATCAGGGTCGGACAGATACGCAGTATTTT
TRBJ1-1,many,TRBV7-6,-,CASSFPSENTEAFF,TGTGCCAGCAGCTTCCCTTCAGAGAACACTGAAGCTTTCTTT
TRBJ1-6,-,TRBV9,TRBD1,CASALEGQGNSPLHF,TGTGCCAGCGCTCTTGAGGGACAGGGTAATTCACCCCTCCACTTT
TRBJ2-5,-,TRBV7-9,-,CASSTRGIQETQYF,TGTGCCAGCAGCACCAGAGGGATACAAGAGACCCAGTACTTC
TRBJ2-7,-,TRBV25-1,TRBD1,CASSKSPGQGGSYEQYF,TGTGCCAGCAGTAAATCCCCGGGACAGGGGGGTTCCTACGAGCAGTACTTC
TRBJ2-2,many,TRBV5-8,-,CASSLRFPPGELFF,TGTGCCAGCAGCTTGAGGTTTCCCCCCGGGGAGCTGTTTTTT
TRBJ2-7,-,TRBV10-3,-,CATVLGDHYYEQYF,TGTGCCACCGTTCTCGGGGATCACTACTACGAGCAGTACTTC
TRBJ2-7,-,TRBV20-1,-,CSARERSYEQYF,TGCAGTGCAAGGGAACGGTCCTACGAGCAGTACTTC
TRBJ2-2,-,TRBV5-1,TRBD2,CASSLQGLDGTGELFF,TGCGCCAGCAGCTTACAGGGACTAGATGGCACCGGGGAGCTGTTTTTT
TRBJ2-7,-,TRBV5-1,TRBD1,CASSLGTGIYEQYF,TGCGCCAGCAGCTTGGGGACAGGGATTTACGAGCAGTACTTC
TRBJ2-3,-,TRBV15,TRBD2,CATSRETGLAGVTDTQYF,TGTGCCACCAGCAGAGAAACGGGACTAGCGGGGGTCACAGATACGCAGTATTTT
TRBJ1-1,-,TRBV29-1,TRBD1,CSVVWQGGTEAFF,TGCAGCGTTGTTTGGCAGGGGGGCACTGAAGCTTTCTTT
TRBJ1-6,-,TRBV20-1,TRBD1,CSGVSGTGRNSPLHF,TGCAGTGGGGTATCCGGGACAGGGCGTAATTCACCCCTCCACTTT
TRBJ1-1,-,TRBV9,-,CASSVVRSTEAFF,TGTGCCAGCAGCGTAGTCAGGTCCACTGAAGCTTTCTTT
TRBJ2-5,-,TRBV14,TRBD1,CASSHTLTGLETQYF,TGTGCCAGCAGCCACACCTTGACAGGGTTGGAGACCCAGTACTTC
TRBJ1-1,-,TRBV5-1,TRBD1,CASSRPGQGNTEAFF,TGCGCCAGCAGCCGACCGGGACAGGGGAACACTGAAGCTTTCTTT
TRBJ2-3,-,TRBV24-1,TRBD2,CATSPEAGGFTQYF,TGTGCCACCAGTCCAGAAGCGGGAGGCTTTACGCAGTATTTT
TRBJ2-7,-,TRBV7-2,-,CASSFPGAEQYF,TGTGCCAGCAGCTTCCCCGGGGCCGAGCAGTACTTC
TRBJ1-2,many,TRBV29-1,-,CSVGGYTF,TGCAGCGTTGGTGGCTACACCTTC
TRBJ2-1,-,TRBV5-8,-,CATRPRGQNEQFF,TGTGCCACCCGTCCCCGGGGGCAGAATGAGCAGTTCTTC
TRBJ2-1,few,TRBV3-1,TRBD2,CASSQSGGVNNEQFF,TGTGCCAGCAGCCAAAGCGGGGGGGTAAACAATGAGCAGTTCTTC
TRBJ2-7,-,TRBV7-9,-,CASSPSLGNLYEQYF,TGTGCCAGCAGCCCCTCGTTAGGGAACCTCTACGAGCAGTACTTC
TRBJ1-2,-,TRBV7-2,-,CASSLMDGYTF,TGTGCCAGCAGCTTAATGGATGGCTACACCTTC